This T cell receptor beta chain appears in the sequencing data of a study of cytomegalovirus exposure and HLA in healthy donors. The PCR was carried out with 60 Vbeta primers and 13 Jbeta primers. Libraries were prepared by immunoSEQ multiplex PCR; TCRdb keeps only in-frame clonotypes and omits some of them. The sample lists around 130,000 clones; 8.5% were seen once. Germline V gene sequence: CDR1 SGDLS, CDR2 YYNGEE. V shed 4 bases and J shed 13 bases, with 18 bases lying between them. This CDR3 contains 14 residues. Material for sequencing was PBMCs. This clonotype was sampled from a man between 40 and 49 years old in good health and CMV-seronegative. The chain employs TRBV9 and TRBJ1-6; D perhaps matches TRBD1 (6 bases). CDR3 in amino acids: CASSPTGNSRPLHF. For the CDR3, the DNA is TGTGCCAGCAGCCCCACAGGGAACTCTCGCCCCCTCCACTTT.